The 14 T cell receptor beta chains given below trace back to one sample, sequenced in a study of T cell responses to AZD1222 COVID-19 vaccine. This table comes from immunoSEQ multiplex PCR, and its TCRdb copy is limited to in-frame clones, with some not included. The sample shows about 130,000 clones, around 94% of them seen only once. The sample was peripheral blood, taken on day 0 of AZD1222 vaccination. These receptors all come from an adult in good health.

V usage is TRBV29-1 and J usage is TRBJ1-2; the D is unclear. V lost 7 bases, J lost 2 bases, and 11 bases lay in between. The germline V gene encodes CDR1 SQVTM and CDR2 ANQGSEA. The CDR3 covers 12 residues. The CDR3 DNA sequence: TGCAGCGCCGCCAGGCAGAACTATGGCTACACCTTC. This sequence encodes CSAARQNYGYTF.

This clone was recorded only once. This chain links TRBV18 with TRBJ1-3; D gene ambiguous. V shed 0 bases and J shed 0 bases, with 6 bases lying between them. The CDR3 totals 15 residues. Germline CDR1 reads KGHSH; CDR2 reads LQKENI. The CDR3 nucleotides read TGTGCCAGCTCACCACCCCGGATCTCTGGAAACACCATATATTTT. Translation gives CASSPPRISGNTIYF.

The chain employs TRBV24-1 and TRBJ2-1; the D gene is possibly TRBD2 (5 bases). CDR1 is KGHDR, CDR2 SFDVKD, per germline. V lost 9 bases, J lost 0 bases, and 14 bases lay in between. The CDR3 sequence is 15 residues long. The CDR3 is CATATRGSSYNEQFF. The CDR3 coding sequence is TGTGCCACCGCTACTCGGGGAAGCTCCTACAATGAGCAGTTCTTC.

The V gene is TRBV3-1 (or the pseudogene TRBV3-2), the J gene TRBJ2-7; 13 bases align to TRBD2. The germline gives CDR1 LGHDT, CDR2 YNNKEL (reference sequence). This CDR3 contains 17 residues. J lost 4 bases, V lost 4 bases, and 10 bases had no gene match. The CDR3 is CASSPGYGTSGKYEQYF. The CDR3 DNA is TGTGCCAGCAGCCCCGGATACGGGACTAGCGGGAAATACGAGCAGTACTTC.

V is TRBV11-2 and J is TRBJ2-7; TRBD1 agrees at 9 bases. The V segment lost 6 bases and the J segment 4 bases; nucleotides outside the gene matches: 10. This CDR3 has 15 amino acids. Germline lookup yields CDR1 SGHAT and CDR2 FQNNGV. This chain's CDR3 is CASRRPGTGTYEQYF. CDR3 sequence (DNA): TGTGCCAGCAGACGTCCCGGGACAGGGACGTACGAGCAGTACTTC.

The chain has TRBV4-1 and TRBJ1-3; 7 positions match TRBD1. This CDR3 is 18 amino acids long. With V trimmed by 1 base and J by 0 bases, 9 bases remained unmatched. In germline, CDR1 is MGHRA, CDR2 YSYEKL. CDR3: CASSQGGATGSSGNTIYF. Here the CDR3 DNA reads TGCGCCAGCAGCCAAGGAGGAGCGACAGGGAGCTCTGGAAACACCATATATTTT.

The rearrangement uses TRBV7-2 and TRBJ2-1; D gene uncertain. The CDR3 spans 15 residues. V lost 5 bases to trimming and J lost 3 bases, with 14 bases between them. CDR1 and CDR2 from the germline V gene are SGHTA and FQGNSA. The CDR3 DNA is TGTGCCAGCAGCCTACAGACGGACCTCTACAATGAGCAGTTCTTC. It specifies CASSLQTDLYNEQFF.

The rearrangement links TRBV5-1 to TRBJ2-3; 8 positions match TRBD2. CDR1 is SGHRS, CDR2 YFSETQ, per germline. The ends lost 3 bases at V and 2 bases at J; junction bases unmatched: 5. This CDR3 is built from 15 residues. CDR3 residues: CASSSSGWDTDTQYF. The CDR3 bases are TGCGCCAGCAGCTCTAGCGGGTGGGACACAGATACGCAGTATTTT.

This chain links TRBV7-2 with TRBJ2-6; unclear D gene. The CDR3 totals 14 residues. Germline CDR1 is SGHTA and CDR2 is FQGNSA. Trimming stripped 5 bases from V and 2 bases from J, with 7 bases between. In DNA, the CDR3 is TGTGCCAGCAGCCCATCCCCTGGGGCCAACGTCCTGACTTTC. The encoded protein is CASSPSPGANVLTF.

The gene calls are TRBV9 and TRBJ2-4; D perhaps matches TRBD2 (6 bases). Between the trimmed V and J ends, which lost 4 bases and 8 bases, there was a span of 10 bases. The CDR3 has 12 residues. The germline V gene encodes CDR1 SGDLS and CDR2 YYNGEE. CDR3 nucleotides: TGTGCCAGCAGCCGGGGGTTGGACATTCAGTACTTC. This gives the protein CASSRGLDIQYF. Full variable domain (outside the CDR3, taken from reference TRBV9 and TRBJ2-4): DSGVTQTPKHLITATGQRVTLRCSPRSGDLSVYWYQQSLDQGLQFLIQYYNGEERAKGNILERFSAQQFPDLHSELNLSSLELGDSALYFCASSRGLDIQYFGAGTRLSVL.

This clone was recorded once. This chain joins TRBV18 and TRBJ2-1; D could derive from TRBD1 or TRBD2 (5 bases each). The CDR3 has 15 amino acids. V was clipped by 2 bases and J by 3 bases, with 11 bases between them. Germline V gene sequence: CDR1 KGHSH, CDR2 LQKENI. Written as DNA, the CDR3 is TGTGCCAGCTCACCAGGGGCGGGTTTCTACAATGAGCAGTTCTTC. It codes for CASSPGAGFYNEQFF.

CDR3 bases: TGTGCCAGCAGCCACGGTATTATCATGAACACTGAAGCTTTCTTT. The encoded protein is CASSHGIIMNTEAFF. The chain joins TRBV3-1 (or the pseudogene TRBV3-2) to TRBJ1-1; D uncertain. This CDR3 is 15 amino acids long. Trimming left V 3 bases short and J 0 bases short, with 11 bases between. Germline V gives CDR1 LGHDT, CDR2 YNNKEL (reference sequence).

V and J are TRBV11-2 and TRBJ2-2, with D unresolved. This CDR3 has 13 amino acids. From germline, CDR1 is SGHAT and CDR2 FQNNGV. Trimming took 1 base from V and 7 from J, leaving 7 bases between them. The CDR3 spells CASSLGPFGELFF. CDR3 sequence (DNA): TGTGCCAGCAGCTTAGGACCTTTCGGGGAGCTGTTTTTT.

Written as DNA, the CDR3 is TGTGCCAGCAGCTTGACTAGCGGGAGGGGCACCTACGAGCAGTACTTC. This gives the protein CASSLTSGRGTYEQYF. The chain uses TRBV7-6 and TRBJ2-7, with 14 positions matching TRBD2. The germline CDR1 and CDR2 sequences are SGHVS and FNYEAQ. J was trimmed by 2 bases and V by 3 bases; bases with no gene match: 3. This CDR3 spans 16 amino acids.